Given below is one T cell receptor beta chain in context. Its specificity is unknown. This specimen belongs to a study of graft-versus-host responses after intestinal transplantation. The table came from immunoSEQ multiplex PCR; TCRdb's copy has only in-frame clones and leaves some out. The table lists 30,000 to 40,000 clones, more than 85% of them singletons, with 20% to 25% in the top ten. Germline trimming cut 0 bases from V and 0 bases from J; bases unmatched to any gene: 4. Germline V gene sequence: CDR1 SGHRS, CDR2 YFSETQ. This CDR3 has 16 residues. Sequenced here: unstimulated CD8+ T cells sorted from spleen or lymph node cells, sampled before transplant. The chain is built from TRBV5-1 and TRBJ2-7; 9 bases fit TRBD1. The sequence came from a human donor who was the organ donor for an intestinal transplant. The CDR3 here is CASSLAGTGPSYEQYF. For the CDR3, the DNA is TGCGCCAGCAGCTTGGCGGGGACAGGGCCCTCCTACGAGCAGTACTTC.